This is a list of T cell receptor beta chains from one sample in a study of blood T cell repertoires in COVID-19. Sequencing was performed with immunoSEQ multiplex PCR; in TCRdb, only in-frame clones are kept and a portion is missing. The table records 250,000 or so clones, just under 85% of them present only once. The specimen was peripheral blood. Receptor source: a man aged 45-65 years with acute or convalescent COVID-19. Both conserved end residues are part of each CDR3. The D gene is left open where the match is weak.

V gene,D gene,CDR3 length,J gene,CDR3 protein
TRBV13,.,14,TRBJ2-7,CASSFRRPQREQYF
TRBV6-5,TRBD1,13,TRBJ1-2,CASTQGEVRGYTF
TRBV25-1,.,13,TRBJ1-1,CASTQGPNTEAFF
TRBV30,TRBD2,15,TRBJ2-2,CAWSLTHLAAGELFF
TRBV28,TRBD1,15,TRBJ1-5,CASSPRDRPRQPQHF
TRBV4-2,TRBD2,16,TRBJ2-3,CASNPVSGGRTDTQYF
TRBV9,.,15,TRBJ1-5,CASSPRGEGHQPQHF
TRBV18,TRBD1,14,TRBJ1-4,CASSGTGSNEKLFF
TRBV2,.,16,TRBJ1-5,CASSGLGTINNQPQHF
TRBV7-9,.,16,TRBJ1-1,CASSPRQRPAATEAFF
TRBV7-8,.,18,TRBJ1-2,CASSFQRRESRANYGYTF